What follows are 6 T cell receptor beta chains derived from one specimen sequenced in a study of PD-1 blockade in mismatch repair-deficient tumors. Measured with immunoSEQ multiplex PCR; TCRdb has only the in-frame clones, and not every one. The sample yields around 120,000 clones, 85% to 90% seen once. The source was peripheral blood, collected 70 to 72 weeks after starting pembrolizumab. These receptor sequences come from an adult with mismatch repair-deficient cancer.

This rearrangement joins TRBV6-5 to TRBJ2-1; D remains unclear. CDR1 is MNHEY, CDR2 SVGAGI, per germline. Trimming removed 2 bases from V and 6 bases from J, with 8 bases in between. The CDR3 is 13 residues long. CDR3 amino acids: CASSYGQRNEQFF. In DNA, the CDR3 is TGTGCCAGCAGTTACGGGCAGCGCAATGAGCAGTTCTTC.

The chain combines TRBV4-1 with TRBJ2-1; the match to TRBD2 covers 7 bases. The germline V gene has CDR1 MGHRA and CDR2 YSYEKL. V lost 1 base to trimming and J lost 2 bases; unmatched junction nucleotides: 5. The CDR3 has 16 amino acids. In DNA form, the CDR3 reads TGCGCCAGCAGCCAAGGCGCTAGCGGTGCCTACAATGAGCAGTTCTTC. This codes for CASSQGASGAYNEQFF.

The chain links TRBV27 to TRBJ2-7, with D hard to call. Germline V gene data show CDR1 as MNHEY and CDR2 as SMNVEV (reference sequence). The V gene lost 5 bases and the J gene lost 2 bases, with 7 bases spanning the gap. The CDR3 sequence is 12 residues long. The CDR3 sequence: CASSRLPYEQYF. CDR3 sequence (DNA): TGTGCCAGCAGTAGGCTACCCTACGAGCAGTACTTC.

This clone was seen a single time. J is TRBJ1-2 and V is TRBV11-2, with D unclear. The CDR3 runs 12 residues. The germline CDR1 and CDR2 sequences are SGHAT and FQNNGV. The V end lost 0 bases, the J end lost 8 bases, and 7 bases lay between the germline ends. CDR3 sequence reads: CASSLEYNGYTF. The CDR3 DNA reads as TGTGCCAGCAGCTTAGAATATAACGGCTACACCTTC.

V is TRBV7-2 and J is TRBJ2-7; D is uncertain. The CDR3 loop spans 12 amino acids. The ends were cut back, 3 bases at V and 3 bases at J, with 6 bases in the middle. The germline V gene encodes CDR1 SGHTA and CDR2 FQGNSA. The CDR3: CASSFADYEQYF. Written as DNA, the CDR3 is TGTGCCAGCAGCTTTGCCGACTACGAGCAGTACTTC.

The chain is built from TRBV30 and TRBJ1-5; D ambiguous. Germline assignment: CDR1 GTSNPN and CDR2 SVGIG (reference sequence). There are 15 residues in the CDR3. V lost 2 bases and J 0 bases, leaving 11 bases between the germline ends. The CDR3 region is CAWSQERYSNQPQHF. CDR3 DNA: TGTGCCTGGAGTCAGGAGCGATATAGCAATCAGCCCCAGCATTTT.